This TCR beta chain derives from a study of PD-L1 blockade in urothelial cancer (dated by TCRdb to about 2017). Turning to the overall study: Therapy was started in 2014 for all patients, and atezolizumab 1,200 mg was administered intravenously every 3 weeks. In the same patients, pretreatment tumors underwent whole exome sequencing and RNA sequencing in addition to TCR sequencing. About 90% of the 29 patients were males with bladder-origin urothelial cancer, and about 60% of the 29 reported a prior smoking history. Blood samples yielded a median of around 150,000 T cells and tens of thousands of unique TCRs, with median clonality about 0.08. Pretreatment tumor samples, along with matched peripheral blood serially collected before and after atezolizumab treatment, were subjected to TCR sequencing. The study, an exploratory multi-omic analysis, examined somatic, immune and clinical correlates of response to PD-L1 blockade with atezolizumab in urothelial cancer. Progression-free survival longer than 6 months counted as durable clinical benefit, and TCR features were additionally tested against both progression-free and overall survival. Blood samples were analyzed at two time points: 3 weeks after treatment start (second dose) and 6 weeks after treatment start. Pretreatment blood TCR-seq was available for 27 to 30 patients, at least one posttreatment blood collection was obtained for 24 patients, and tumor TCR-seq was available for 24 patients. Patients had an ECOG performance status of 0 or 1 and had received between 0 and 3 prior chemotherapy regimens. Durable clinical benefit was achieved by nine patients and was not achieved by 20 patients. General findings and caveats noted by the study authors: At 3 weeks after the start of treatment, tumor-associated TCR clones in peripheral blood had expanded more in patients with durable benefit (n of about 20, p = 0.022). A pretreatment peripheral blood TCR clonality below the median was linked to improved progression-free and overall survival. Because the sample size was small (n of about 29) and many exploratory analyses were performed, the results are intended to be hypothesis-generating.

The junction shows trimming of 2 bases on V and 0 bases on J, plus 14 bases between the germline ends. The CDR3 spans 17 residues, from the cysteine through the phenylalanine. The DNA shown is the 51-base CDR3, in frame from base 1. Synthetic TCR analog templates were spiked into each PCR so that absolute template abundance could be estimated from read counts. The immunoSEQ assay was used to amplify TCRbeta CDR3 regions from genomic DNA with bias-controlled V and J gene primers. Sequencing of rearranged TCRbeta segments was done at approximately 20X coverage. In the original analysis: Sequencing errors were corrected by clustering and CDR3s were annotated against IMGT to assign V, D and J genes. Downstream analyses used only productive TCRbeta rearrangements, leaving out any out-of-frame or stop-codon sequences. Clonality was computed as one minus Shannon entropy normalized by the log of the number of unique productive sequences. Clones differing between time points or between blood and tumor were identified by Fisher's exact test with Benjamini-Hochberg correction at adjusted p below 0.01. The table comes from immuneACCESS by way of TCRdb, which keeps in-frame sequences with V and J called. Part of the clones is missing from these tables; in studies checked, under half for an unresolved V gene and the rest for unknown reasons. V and J calls and clone size are as listed in that table; D and trimming were resolved from the DNA. Counted in this sample were around 100,000 clones; almost 90% of them appeared once. The ten largest account for 1.6% of the sample.

Notes on this clone: This clone's antigen is unknown. No much larger clone exists at a distance of one base, and base qualities are not known.

The sample's time point label, decoded: pretreatment peripheral blood. A total of 29 patients with locally advanced or metastatic urothelial carcinoma, treated at Memorial Sloan Kettering on a trial protocol, made up the cohort. Peripheral blood mononuclear cells were collected pretreatment and during treatment, at between 1 and 8 total time points per patient. The Qiagen DNeasy Blood extraction kit was used to purify genomic DNA from total PBMCs and tumor samples. PBMCs were collected pretreatment and during treatment and were isolated and stored as previously described. The rearrangement combines TRBV6-7 with TRBJ2-4; a tentative D call is TRBD2 (5 bases match). TRBV6-7 is recorded as an ORF, its role being uncertain. The source of this sequence is a man between 60 and 75 years old with urothelial cancer. Sample: PBMCs, taken around atezolizumab (anti-PD-L1) treatment. The nucleotide sequence reads as follows: TGTGCCAGCAGTTACCGTGTGGAGGTTTTAGCCAAAAACATTCAGTACTTC. This is translated as CASSYRVEVLAKNIQYF.